The source of this TCR beta chain is a study of T-cell memory formation after mild COVID-19. Study at large: Clustering of TCRs was largely donor specific.

The CDR3 loop spans 15 amino acids. Germline CDR1 and CDR2: SGHRS and YFSETQ. V lost 5 bases to trimming and J lost 6 bases, with 19 bases between them. Note on this clonotype: The antigen remains undetermined.

TCRdb re-analysed the 5' RACE reads in MiXCR, keeping a single row per CDR3 protein. Here the sample spans a few hundred thousand distinct CDR3 sequences, roughly 19% being singletons. Study results and limitations: For contracting clones, CD4+ ones sat mainly in CM and EM, CD8+ in EMRA. The appearance of some responding clones in pre-infection memory suggested that cross-reactive memory joined.

What was sequenced was PBMCs or a T cell subset sorted from them (not recorded which). The rearrangement joins TRBV5-1 to TRBJ2-3, with D possibly matching TRBD2 (7 bases). This clonotype was sampled from a man aged 18 to 30 who had mild COVID-19 (a few samples of this study predate the infection). Cell type and time point are not known. The DNA of the CDR3 is TGCGCCAGCAGACCCTTCGAGGGGGGGCTGGATACGCAGTATTTT. This gives the protein CASRPFEGGLDTQYF.